What follows is one TCR beta chain and its context. The data derive from a study of blood T cell repertoires in COVID-19. V lost 3 bases and J lost 7; bases outside the gene matches: 2. Looked up from germline, CDR1 is LGHDT and CDR2 is YNNKEL (reference sequence). The CDR3 loop spans 12 amino acids. Original methodology: Using reference gene primer amplification, nucleated cell counts were estimated. Repertoires were generated with immunoSEQ multiplex PCR, while TCRdb's copy carries only in-frame clones and drops some. The DNA gave D and trimming, while V, J and clone size come from that table. The table has 200,000 to 300,000 clones, around four fifths seen once.

The J gene is TRBJ2-7, the V gene TRBV3-1 (or the pseudogene TRBV3-2), with TRBD2 matching over 8 bases. The receptor was derived from a woman in her fifties or sixties with active or convalescent COVID-19. Input material: peripheral blood. The DNA of the CDR3 is TGTGCCAGCAGCCAGACTAGCGCAGAGCAGTACTTC. This gives the protein CASSQTSAEQYF.